A single sample gave rise to the 15 T cell receptor beta chains below, sequenced in a study of OX40 agonist ivuxolimab in advanced cancers. Assay: immunoSEQ multiplex PCR; the TCRdb copy retains only in-frame clones and omits some. The table lists fewer than 130,000 clones, around nine tenths of them singletons, with 0.27% in the top ten. The input for sequencing was CD4+ or CD8+ T cells sorted from blood, taken in a trial of the OX40 agonist ivuxolimab. The receptors shown here come from an adult with an advanced solid tumor such as melanoma, head and neck, liver or kidney cancer.

J is TRBJ2-7 and V is TRBV30; D could derive from TRBD1 or TRBD2 (6 bases each). Germline V gene sequence: CDR1 GTSNPN, CDR2 SVGIG (reference sequence). With 0 bases removed from V and 1 base from J, the gap between germline ends came to 10 bases. There are 14 residues in the CDR3. The CDR3 coding sequence is TGTGCCTGGAGTGTAGGGGGGAAATCCTACGAGCAGTACTTC. Translated: CAWSVGGKSYEQYF.

This clone appeared a single time. The chain's CDR3 is CAAAPQGSGTGGYNEQFF. For the CDR3, the DNA is TGTGCCGCCGCTCCCCAGGGTTCCGGGACAGGGGGGTACAATGAGCAGTTCTTC. This sequence joins TRBV10-3 and TRBJ2-1; 11 positions agree with TRBD1. The trim removed 11 bases at V and 4 bases at J, leaving 19 bases unmatched. Per the germline V gene, CDR1 is ENHRY and CDR2 is SYGVKD. The CDR3 length is 18 residues.

V is TRBV2 and J is TRBJ1-4; possible D gene TRBD1, 5 bases. The CDR3 is made up of 14 amino acids. The germline gives CDR1 SNHLY, CDR2 FYNNEI. The ends were cut back, 7 bases at V and 5 bases at J, with 14 bases in the middle. For the CDR3, the DNA is TGTGCCAGCACCCGGGGGACCGGGAATGAAAAACTGTTTTTT. Translating it yields CASTRGTGNEKLFF.

The V and J genes are TRBV5-1 and TRBJ2-3; 8 nucleotides match TRBD2. The CDR3 loop spans 15 amino acids. CDR1 is SGHRS, CDR2 YFSETQ, per germline. J lost 7 bases, V lost 0 bases, and 7 bases had no gene match. The CDR3 loop is CASSLAGTRPYTQYF. The CDR3 bases are TGCGCCAGCAGCTTGGCCGGGACTAGACCCTATACGCAGTATTTT.

This chain links TRBV6-1 with TRBJ2-7, with a tentative D call TRBD1 (6 bases). V lost 6 bases to trimming and J lost 5 bases, with 17 bases between them. Germline-derived CDR1 and CDR2 are MNHNS and SASEGT. CDR3 size: 14 residues. CDR3 nucleotides: TGTGCCAGCAGCCCGATACAGGGTAGCCACGAGCAGTACTTC. Translating it yields CASSPIQGSHEQYF.

CDR3: CASSKGQVGSGYTF. DNA of the CDR3: TGTGCCAGCAGCAAAGGACAGGTGGGGAGTGGCTACACCTTC. The chain employs TRBV21-1 and TRBJ1-2; TRBD1, the table's D call, was not compared with the DNA. TRBV21-1 is listed as a pseudogene. The CDR3 is made up of 14 amino acids.

The rearrangement uses TRBV10-3 and TRBJ1-2; TRBD1 aligns across 11 bases. V lost 3 bases and J lost 7; bases outside the gene matches: 10. The CDR3 contains 16 residues. The germline gives CDR1 ENHRY, CDR2 SYGVKD. DNA of the CDR3: TGTGCCATCAGTGAAAGACCGGGACAGGGGGATGGTGGCTACACCTTC. It yields the protein CAISERPGQGDGGYTF.

V is TRBV5-1 and J is TRBJ2-7, with D maybe TRBD1 (6 bases). This CDR3 spans 13 amino acids. Germline V gene data show CDR1 as SGHRS and CDR2 as YFSETQ. V was cut by 4 bases and J by 3 bases, with 11 bases left in between. The CDR3, as DNA: TGCGCCAGCAGCCCGGGACACGGCTACGAGCAGTACTTC. Translating it yields CASSPGHGYEQYF.

CDR3 sequence: CASSLDSGRSYGYTF. In DNA form, the CDR3 reads TGCGCCAGCAGCTTGGATTCGGGGAGGAGTTATGGCTACACCTTC. The V gene is TRBV5-1, the J gene TRBJ1-2; no firm D call. The germline gives CDR1 SGHRS, CDR2 YFSETQ. The CDR3 is 15 residues long. V was cut by 0 bases and J by 5 bases, with 14 bases left in between.

The chain couples TRBV6-6 to TRBJ2-7; no reliable D call. V shed 6 bases and J shed 3 bases, with 12 bases lying between them. The V gene's germline CDR1 is MNHNY and CDR2 SVGAGI (reference sequence). This CDR3 has 13 residues. The CDR3 sequence is CASRLDLNYEQYF. The CDR3 region has the DNA TGTGCCAGCAGACTGGACCTGAACTACGAGCAGTACTTC.

The rearrangement uses TRBV11-2 and TRBJ2-3; no clear D gene. The length of the CDR3 is 12 residues. V shed 5 bases and J shed 1 base, with 4 bases lying between them. Germline CDR1 is SGHAT and CDR2 is FQNNGV. CDR3 region: CASSRGTDTQYF. CDR3 in DNA: TGTGCCAGCAGCCGTGGCACAGATACGCAGTATTTT.

The V and J genes are TRBV15 and TRBJ1-1, with 9 bases lining up with TRBD1. The V gene's germline CDR1 is LNHNV and CDR2 YYDKDF (reference sequence). CDR3 length: 13 amino acids. After removal of 8 bases from V and 5 bases from J, the junction contained 6 bases not matched to a gene. CDR3 amino acids: CATGQGSGTEAFF. The CDR3 DNA reads TGTGCCACCGGACAGGGGAGTGGAACTGAAGCTTTCTTT.

V is TRBV11-2 and J is TRBJ2-6, with 8 bases matching TRBD2. Germline assignment: CDR1 SGHAT and CDR2 FQNNGV. With V trimmed by 4 bases and J by 4 bases, 9 bases remained unmatched. The CDR3 extends over 17 amino acids. This CDR3 reads CASSSTSARPGANVLTF. Here the CDR3 DNA reads TGTGCCAGCAGCTCGACTAGCGCGAGGCCCGGGGCCAACGTCCTGACTTTC.

Note on this clone: The germline gene is not matched at one end of the junction; a read error may be the cause. V and J are TRBV5-1 and TRBJ2-4, with 9 bases identical to TRBD1. The germline CDR1 and CDR2 sequences are SGHRS and YFSETQ. The CDR3 runs to 13 residues. CDR3 in amino acids: CASSPGQGQIYDF. CDR3 in DNA: TGCGCCAGCAGCCCGGGACAGGGCCAAATCTACGACTTC.

CDR3 in DNA: TGTGCCACCGCACCCTTCCTTGCAACTAATGAAAAACTGTTTTTT. This encodes CATAPFLATNEKLFF. The V and J genes are TRBV19 and TRBJ1-4, with D unclear. V lost 10 bases to trimming and J lost 0 bases, with 15 bases between them. The CDR3 spans 15 residues. Germline V CDR1 and CDR2: LNHDA, SQIVND (reference sequence).